The rows below give T cell receptor beta chains drawn from one sample of a study of blood T cell repertoires in COVID-19. Assay: immunoSEQ multiplex PCR; the TCRdb copy retains only in-frame clones and omits some. The sample has approximately 400,000 clones, about 89% seen once. What was sequenced was PBMCs or T cells enriched from blood (not recorded which). The receptors derive from a woman aged 40 to 49 who had been exposed to COVID-19. The CDR3 runs from the conserved cysteine through the conserved F or W. Fields, in order: D gene, clone size, V gene, J gene, CDR3 protein, CDR3 DNA. D genes are given only for firm matches. Where a row states a size, it is once, few, many or the class of an expanded clone; other rows omit it.

TRBD1	-	TRBV18	TRBJ1-3	CASSRRTGVGNTIYF	TGTGCCAGCTCACGTAGGACAGGCGTTGGAAACACCATATATTTT
-	-	TRBV5-1	TRBJ1-4	CASSYKTGLNEKLFF	TGCGCCAGCAGCTACAAGACAGGCCTTAATGAAAAACTGTTTTTT
-	-	TRBV5-4	TRBJ1-6	CASSPRGYSPLHF	TGTGCCAGCAGCCCCAGGGGTTATTCACCCCTCCACTTT
TRBD1	once	TRBV7-8	TRBJ1-6	CASSADRGQGSPLHF	TGTGCCAGCAGCGCCGACAGGGGACAAGGTTCACCCCTCCACTTT
-	-	TRBV11-2	TRBJ2-1	CASSQDRPSYNEQFF	TGTGCCAGCAGTCAAGACAGACCTTCCTACAATGAGCAGTTCTTC
-	-	TRBV5-1	TRBJ1-1	CASSLDGTKTDEAFF	TGCGCCAGCAGCTTGGATGGGACAAAGACCGATGAAGCTTTCTTT
TRBD1	-	TRBV4-1	TRBJ1-4	CASSQYHRGSTNEKLFF	TGCGCCAGCAGCCAGTACCACAGGGGTTCAACTAATGAAAAACTGTTTTTT
-	-	TRBV7-3	TRBJ2-7	CASSLMAAASYEQYF	TGTGCCAGCAGCTTAATGGCGGCCGCTTCCTACGAGCAGTACTTC
TRBD2	-	TRBV19	TRBJ2-3	CASSPEVTSGGDTQYF	TGTGCCAGTAGTCCGGAAGTCACTAGCGGAGGAGATACGCAGTATTTT
-	-	TRBV7-9	TRBJ1-2	CASSTRDTLFGGYTF	TGTGCCAGCAGCACCCGGGACACCTTATTTGGTGGCTACACCTTC
-	-	TRBV4-3	TRBJ2-6	CASSQDPTGANVLTF	TGCGCCAGCAGCCAAGACCCTACTGGGGCCAACGTCCTGACTTTC
-	-	TRBV2	TRBJ1-6	CASIRTNNSPLHF	TGTGCCAGCATTAGGACTAATAATTCACCCCTCCACTTT
-	-	TRBV7-9	TRBJ2-5	CASSLGGLHPRQETQYF	TGTGCCAGCAGCTTAGGAGGGCTCCACCCGAGGCAAGAGACCCAGTACTTC
TRBD1	-	TRBV7-2	TRBJ1-5	CASSLLRLQGLDQPQHF	TGTGCCAGCAGCTTATTAAGGCTACAGGGGTTGGATCAGCCCCAGCATTTT
-	-	TRBV27	TRBJ1-1	CASSPLMNRENTEAFF	TGTGCCAGCAGTCCCCTCATGAACAGGGAGAACACTGAAGCTTTCTTT
-	-	TRBV4-1	TRBJ1-1	CASSQESRGTEAFF	TGCGCCAGCAGCCAAGAGAGCCGAGGCACTGAAGCTTTCTTT
TRBD1	-	TRBV5-1	TRBJ1-1	CASSPTGQPNTEAFF	TGCGCCAGCAGCCCAACGGGACAGCCAAACACTGAAGCTTTCTTT
TRBD2	-	TRBV20-1	TRBJ2-5	CSASSGGARETQYF	TGCAGTGCTAGTAGCGGGGGGGCCCGCGAGACCCAGTACTTC
-	-	TRBV5-1	TRBJ1-4	CASTEDPAGRKLFF	TGCGCCAGCACCGAGGACCCGGCGGGTCGAAAACTGTTTTTT
-	-	TRBV25-1	TRBJ1-4	CASRSGQAQKLFF	TGTGCCAGCAGATCCGGACAAGCGCAAAAACTGTTTTTT
-	-	TRBV7-9	TRBJ1-5	CASSENRGNQPQHF	TGTGCCAGCAGCGAAAACCGGGGAAATCAGCCCCAGCATTTT
-	-	TRBV9	TRBJ1-2	CASSVDETTMTGYTF	TGTGCCAGCAGCGTAGATGAGACTACAATGACTGGCTACACCTTC
TRBD1	-	TRBV5-4	TRBJ1-3	CASSTNRGTSGNTIYF	TGTGCCAGCAGCACAAACAGGGGCACCTCTGGAAACACCATATATTTT
TRBD1	-	TRBV3-1/TRBV3-2	TRBJ1-6	CASSLPGTGTSPLHF	TGTGCCAGCAGCTTACCCGGGACAGGGACATCACCCCTCCACTTT
TRBD2	few	TRBV7-8	TRBJ2-5	CASSPTPGGLGETQYF	TGTGCCAGCAGCCCAACTCCCGGGGGACTAGGGGAGACCCAGTACTTC
-	-	TRBV29-1	TRBJ1-1	CSAFRMNTEAFF	TGCAGCGCCTTCAGAATGAACACTGAAGCTTTCTTT
TRBD2	-	TRBV9	TRBJ2-1	CASSVDGSGGTQYNEQFF	TGTGCCAGCAGCGTAGATGGATCGGGGGGGACACAATACAATGAGCAGTTCTTC
-	-	TRBV5-4	TRBJ2-7	CASSWRDEQYF	TGTGCCAGCAGCTGGCGGGACGAGCAGTACTTC
TRBD2	-	TRBV12-3/TRBV12-4	TRBJ2-7	CASSIGGGYEQYF	TGTGCCAGCAGTATTGGGGGGGGCTACGAGCAGTACTTC
TRBD1	-	TRBV19	TRBJ2-5	CASSVGTGQETQYF	TGTGCCAGTAGTGTAGGGACAGGGCAAGAGACCCAGTACTTC
TRBD1	once	TRBV30	TRBJ1-5	CAWSAPTGRFNQPQHF	TGTGCCTGGAGTGCACCGACAGGGAGGTTCAATCAGCCCCAGCATTTT
TRBD1	-	TRBV7-9	TRBJ2-7	CASSFEQGNYEQYF	TGTGCCAGCAGCTTTGAACAGGGGAACTACGAGCAGTACTTC
-	-	TRBV5-1	TRBJ2-2	CASSLTLSETGELFF	TGCGCCAGCAGCTTGACTCTTAGCGAGACCGGGGAGCTGTTTTTT
-	-	TRBV6-5	TRBJ1-5	CASRIDKYQPQHF	TGTGCCAGCAGGATTGACAAATATCAGCCCCAGCATTTT
-	-	TRBV6-5	TRBJ2-5	CASSYSIDSMVPQYF	TGTGCCAGCAGTTACTCAATAGACAGCATGGTGCCCCAGTACTTC
-	-	TRBV12-3/TRBV12-4	TRBJ2-1	CASSFYRRGEQFF	TGTGCCAGCAGTTTTTACCGTCGCGGTGAGCAGTTCTTC
TRBD1	-	TRBV19	TRBJ2-7	CASSIEATGFEQYF	TGTGCCAGTAGTATAGAGGCGACAGGGTTCGAGCAGTACTTC
TRBD2	-	TRBV5-1	TRBJ2-5	CASSLAGLAGGIQETQYF	TGCGCCAGCAGCTTGGCGGGTCTAGCGGGGGGCATCCAAGAGACCCAGTACTTC
-	once	TRBV19	TRBJ1-1	CASSQTRGGGTEAFF	TGTGCCAGTAGTCAAACGCGGGGCGGGGGCACTGAAGCTTTCTTT
-	-	TRBV2	TRBJ1-2	CASSEVANYGYTF	TGTGCCAGCAGTGAGGTAGCTAACTATGGCTACACCTTC
-	-	TRBV5-1	TRBJ1-1	CASSLERGSPEAFF	TGCGCCAGCAGCTTAGAGAGGGGGAGTCCTGAAGCTTTCTTT
TRBD2	-	TRBV6-5	TRBJ2-4	CASSYGTTPAKNIQYF	TGTGCCAGCAGTTACGGGACTACACCAGCCAAAAACATTCAGTACTTC
-	-	TRBV19	TRBJ1-1	CASSRGNTEAFF	TGTGCCAGTAGTCGGGGGAACACTGAAGCTTTCTTT
-	-	TRBV7-3	TRBJ2-5	CASSLTSRLAEETQYF	TGTGCCAGCAGCTTAACGTCTCGGCTAGCAGAGGAGACCCAGTACTTC
TRBD1	-	TRBV19	TRBJ1-1	CASSLGAQGEPEAFF	TGTGCCAGTAGTCTAGGGGCACAGGGGGAACCTGAAGCTTTCTTT
TRBD1	-	TRBV7-9	TRBJ2-7	CASSLMTGDKNEQYF	TGTGCCAGCAGCTTGATGACAGGGGATAAAAACGAGCAGTACTTC
-	-	TRBV12-3/TRBV12-4	TRBJ2-2	CASSLRTGELFF	TGTGCCAGCAGTTTACGGACTGGGGAGCTGTTTTTT
TRBD1	-	TRBV5-1	TRBJ1-5	CASSLVGGVNQPQHF	TGCGCCAGCAGCTTGGTAGGGGGCGTCAATCAGCCCCAGCATTTT
-	-	TRBV19	TRBJ2-3	CASSRGGPLDTQYF	TGTGCCAGTAGTAGGGGGGGCCCGTTAGATACGCAGTATTTT
-	-	TRBV11-2	TRBJ1-5	CASSLGGTNQPQHF	TGTGCCAGCAGCTTGGGGGGAACGAATCAGCCCCAGCATTTT
-	-	TRBV12-3/TRBV12-4	TRBJ2-3	CASSPGGTDTQYF	TGTGCCAGCAGCCCAGGAGGAACAGATACGCAGTATTTT
-	-	TRBV5-6	TRBJ1-4	CASSFGTINEKLFF	TGTGCCAGCAGCTTTGGGACAATTAATGAAAAACTGTTTTTT
-	-	TRBV4-1	TRBJ2-5	CASSQEQEKTQYF	TGCGCCAGCAGCCAAGAACAGGAAAAGACCCAGTACTTC
-	-	TRBV27	TRBJ1-1	CASSLRAWGDTEAFF	TGTGCCAGCAGTTTGCGGGCTTGGGGAGACACTGAAGCTTTCTTT